A selection of T cell receptor beta chains follows, all from one sample in a study of T-cell memory formation after mild COVID-19. TCRdb called the 5' RACE reads again in MiXCR, with one record for every CDR3 protein. In the table there are approximately 480,000 distinct CDR3 sequences, roughly 20% of which are singletons. The sequenced material came from PBMCs or a T cell subset sorted from them (not recorded which). These receptors originate from an adult woman who had mild COVID-19 (a few samples of this study predate the infection). Cell type and time point are not known. CDR3s include the opening cysteine and the closing phenylalanine or tryptophan. The order of the fields is V gene, clone size, D gene, J gene, CDR3 protein, CDR3 DNA. D genes are given only for firm matches. Rows may omit the clone size; those that give it use once, few, many or a size class.

V: TRBV7-9
size: .
D: .
J: TRBJ2-5
CDR3: CASSLGDTFKETQYF
DNA: TGTGCCAGCAGCTTAGGTGACACTTTTAAAGAGACCCAGTACTTC

V: TRBV25-1
size: many
D: .
J: TRBJ2-5
CDR3: CASSDPPYF
DNA: TGTGCCAGCAGTGATCCTCCGTACTTC

V: TRBV5-8
size: few
D: TRBD1
J: TRBJ2-7
CDR3: CASSGGQSYEQYF
DNA: TGTGCCAGCAGCGGGGGACAGTCCTACGAGCAGTACTTC

V: TRBV7-9
size: many
D: TRBD2
J: TRBJ2-7
CDR3: CASTPWEGPSEQYF
DNA: TGTGCCAGCACCCCGTGGGAGGGGCCCAGCGAGCAGTACTTC

V: TRBV15
size: few
D: .
J: TRBJ1-5
CDR3: CATSLAGYSNQPQHF
DNA: TGTGCCACCAGTCTCGCAGGTTATAGCAATCAGCCCCAGCATTTT

V: TRBV9
size: .
D: TRBD1
J: TRBJ2-7
CDR3: CASSEGQYPYEQYF
DNA: TGTGCCAGCAGCGAGGGACAGTATCCCTACGAGCAGTACTTC

V: TRBV20-1
size: .
D: TRBD2
J: TRBJ2-3
CDR3: CSARKTSGGRTDTQYF
DNA: TGCAGTGCTAGGAAAACTAGCGGGGGCCGCACAGATACGCAGTATTTT

V: TRBV5-1
size: .
D: .
J: TRBJ2-7
CDR3: CASSNSGLQGPSEQYF
DNA: TGCGCCAGCAGTAATAGCGGGTTGCAGGGGCCCTCCGAGCAGTACTTC

V: TRBV4-1
size: once
D: .
J: TRBJ1-5
CDR3: CASSQDGGLGNQPQHF
DNA: TGCGCCAGCAGCCAAGATGGAGGGTTGGGCAATCAGCCCCAGCATTTT

V: TRBV7-6
size: few
D: TRBD1
J: TRBJ1-4
CDR3: CASSLAGRGDEKLFF
DNA: TGTGCCAGCAGCTTAGCGGGCAGGGGGGATGAAAAACTGTTTTTT

V: TRBV4-1
size: .
D: .
J: TRBJ2-3
CDR3: CASSQDLAASTDTQYF
DNA: TGCGCCAGCAGCCAAGATCTCGCGGCTAGCACAGATACGCAGTATTTT

V: TRBV29-1
size: .
D: TRBD1
J: TRBJ2-7
CDR3: CSVGHGDSYEQYF
DNA: TGCAGCGTTGGACACGGGGACAGTTACGAGCAGTACTTC

V: TRBV7-9
size: .
D: .
J: TRBJ2-1
CDR3: CASRLTRKRSSYNEQFF
DNA: TGTGCCAGCAGGTTGACCCGCAAGCGGAGCTCCTACAATGAGCAGTTCTTC

V: TRBV19
size: few
D: .
J: TRBJ2-1
CDR3: CASSLLGDSSSYNEQFF
DNA: TGTGCCAGTAGTTTGCTGGGGGACTCGAGCTCCTACAATGAGCAGTTCTTC

V: TRBV24-1
size: .
D: TRBD2
J: TRBJ2-3
CDR3: CATAGRDSTDTQYF
DNA: TGTGCCACCGCTGGGAGGGATAGCACAGATACGCAGTATTTT

V: TRBV12-3/TRBV12-4
size: .
D: .
J: TRBJ1-2
CDR3: CASSLWLDRAMGYTF
DNA: TGTGCCAGCAGTTTATGGCTGGACAGAGCTATGGGCTACACCTTC

V: TRBV4-1
size: .
D: .
J: TRBJ2-7
CDR3: CASSPQVGGRSYEQYF
DNA: TGCGCCAGCAGCCCCCAGGTTGGAGGCAGGTCCTACGAGCAGTACTTC

V: TRBV6-5
size: few
D: TRBD1
J: TRBJ1-1
CDR3: CASSPGTVGMNTEAFF
DNA: TGTGCCAGCAGTCCTGGGACAGTTGGTATGAACACTGAAGCTTTCTTT

V: TRBV9
size: .
D: .
J: TRBJ2-1
CDR3: CASSVAGSNNEQFF
DNA: TGTGCCAGCAGCGTCGCCGGGAGTAACAATGAGCAGTTCTTC

V: TRBV7-9
size: many
D: .
J: TRBJ2-7
CDR3: CASSSGPRLGQYF
DNA: TGTGCCAGCAGCTCGGGACCCCGCCTAGGGCAGTACTTC

V: TRBV24-1
size: .
D: TRBD2
J: TRBJ2-1
CDR3: CATSDHGMASGPRDEQFF
DNA: TGTGCCACCAGTGATCACGGAATGGCTAGCGGTCCTCGCGATGAGCAGTTCTTC

V: TRBV29-1
size: many
D: TRBD1
J: TRBJ1-2
CDR3: CSVEGTGPYGYTF
DNA: TGCAGCGTTGAAGGGACAGGGCCTTATGGCTACACCTTC

V: TRBV27
size: .
D: .
J: TRBJ1-5
CDR3: CASSLAGTQPQHF
DNA: TGTGCCAGCAGTTTGGCAGGGACTCAGCCCCAGCATTTT

V: TRBV4-2
size: many
D: .
J: TRBJ2-7
CDR3: CASSPTRLVSYEQYF
DNA: TGTGCCAGCAGCCCAACCCGGCTAGTATCTTACGAGCAGTACTTC

V: TRBV4-3
size: many
D: .
J: TRBJ1-2
CDR3: CASSQSRQPYYGYTF
DNA: TGCGCCAGCAGCCAATCCAGACAGCCTTACTATGGCTACACCTTC

V: TRBV2
size: .
D: TRBD1
J: TRBJ2-7
CDR3: CASDGTGESYEQYF
DNA: TGTGCCAGCGACGGGACAGGGGAATCCTACGAGCAGTACTTC

V: TRBV20-1
size: .
D: .
J: TRBJ2-5
CDR3: CSARTDSWETQYF
DNA: TGCAGTGCTAGAACGGACAGTTGGGAGACCCAGTACTTC

V: TRBV29-1
size: few
D: TRBD2
J: TRBJ2-3
CDR3: CSVLSGGAKDTQYF
DNA: TGCAGCGTTCTCAGCGGGGGGGCCAAAGATACGCAGTATTTT

V: TRBV7-9
size: few
D: .
J: TRBJ1-1
CDR3: CASSSYIDNTEAFF
DNA: TGTGCCAGCAGCTCCTATATAGATAACACTGAAGCTTTCTTT

V: TRBV9
size: .
D: .
J: TRBJ2-5
CDR3: CASSPRVGQQETQYF
DNA: TGTGCCAGCAGCCCCCGAGTTGGGCAGCAAGAGACCCAGTACTTC

V: TRBV5-6
size: few
D: TRBD2
J: TRBJ2-7
CDR3: CASRFSPGTRIYEQYF
DNA: TGTGCCAGCAGATTTAGCCCCGGGACTAGGATCTACGAGCAGTACTTC

V: TRBV20-1
size: many
D: .
J: TRBJ2-2
CDR3: CSASRVGRAHTGELFF
DNA: TGCAGTGCTAGTCGGGTGGGCAGGGCCCACACCGGGGAGCTGTTTTTT

V: TRBV19
size: few
D: .
J: TRBJ2-7
CDR3: CASSYSSGGREQYF
DNA: TGTGCCAGTAGCTACTCCTCGGGTGGGCGCGAGCAGTACTTC

V: TRBV4-1
size: .
D: .
J: TRBJ2-7
CDR3: CASSQDGGKSYEQYF
DNA: TGCGCCAGCAGCCAAGACGGAGGGAAGTCCTACGAGCAGTACTTC

V: TRBV30
size: .
D: .
J: TRBJ1-5
CDR3: CAWSVPGRFNQPQHF
DNA: TGTGCCTGGAGTGTACCAGGGCGATTCAATCAGCCCCAGCATTTT

V: TRBV5-6
size: few
D: .
J: TRBJ2-7
CDR3: CASSWEGAQEQYF
DNA: TGTGCCAGCAGCTGGGAGGGGGCGCAGGAGCAGTACTTC

V: TRBV14
size: .
D: .
J: TRBJ2-1
CDR3: CASSQVGRGAYNEQFF
DNA: TGTGCCAGCAGCCAGGTGGGGCGGGGAGCTTACAATGAGCAGTTCTTC

V: TRBV7-8
size: .
D: .
J: TRBJ1-5
CDR3: CASSRTDNNQPQHF
DNA: TGTGCCAGCAGCCGGACAGATAATAATCAGCCCCAGCATTTT

V: TRBV4-2
size: few
D: TRBD1
J: TRBJ2-1
CDR3: CASSQADRGRRNNEQFF
DNA: TGTGCCAGCAGCCAAGCCGACAGGGGGCGTAGGAACAATGAGCAGTTCTTC

V: TRBV20-1
size: .
D: TRBD1
J: TRBJ2-7
CDR3: CSARDRGQGAYEQYF
DNA: TGCAGTGCTAGAGACCGAGGACAGGGGGCTTACGAGCAGTACTTC

V: TRBV24-1
size: many
D: TRBD1
J: TRBJ2-3
CDR3: CATSETGTGRTDTQYF
DNA: TGTGCCACCAGTGAAACCGGGACAGGACGCACAGATACGCAGTATTTT

V: TRBV20-1
size: .
D: .
J: TRBJ1-1
CDR3: CSARDPGIESAEAFF
DNA: TGCAGTGCTAGAGATCCCGGGATCGAGAGCGCTGAAGCTTTCTTT

V: TRBV2
size: .
D: .
J: TRBJ1-1
CDR3: CASIPTGGTEAFF
DNA: TGTGCCAGCATTCCCACCGGGGGGACTGAAGCTTTCTTT

V: TRBV7-9
size: .
D: .
J: TRBJ2-2
CDR3: CASSLWGAPNTGELFF
DNA: TGTGCCAGCAGCTTATGGGGGGCACCTAACACCGGGGAGCTGTTTTTT

V: TRBV11-2
size: few
D: .
J: TRBJ1-6
CDR3: CASSLESGANSPLHF
DNA: TGTGCCAGCAGCTTAGAGTCGGGGGCAAATTCACCCCTCCACTTT